Listed below are T cell receptor beta chains from one sample, sequenced in a study of T cell repertoires in cytomegalovirus infection. These receptors have no known antigen. TCRdb ran MiXCR on the reads and lists one entry per CDR3 protein. The sample yields fewer than 150,000 distinct CDR3 sequences, roughly 30% seen once. The source material was CD8+ T cells from cultured PBMCs, sampled from culture after CMV antigen stimulation. The origin of the receptors is a human donor in good health (CMV status not recorded). Some clones in this sample may be carry-over from other donors' samples. Both conserved end residues are part of each CDR3. A D gene is named only where the DNA matches it firmly. Some rows have no size entry. The others give once, few or many, or a class for an expanded clone.

J | D | size | V | CDR3 | DNA
TRBJ2-7 | . | . | TRBV6-2/TRBV6-3 | CASSPLSDSNYEQYF | TGTGCCAGCAGTCCTCTCTCGGACTCAAACTACGAGCAGTACTTC
TRBJ2-1 | . | few | TRBV6-5 | CASSSDLYNEQFF | TGTGCCAGCAGTTCGGACTTATACAATGAGCAGTTCTTC
TRBJ2-5 | TRBD2 | . | TRBV5-4 | CASSVSGGETQYF | TGTGCCAGCAGCGTAAGCGGGGGAGAGACCCAGTACTTC
TRBJ2-1 | TRBD2 | . | TRBV5-1 | CASSLGSSGGPFWTSSYNEQFF | TGCGCCAGCAGCTTGGGATCTAGCGGGGGGCCTTTTTGGACCTCCTCCTACAATGAGCAGTTCTTC
TRBJ2-1 | TRBD1 | many | TRBV7-8 | CASSLVYGTGGGEQFF | TGTGCCAGCAGCTTGGTATATGGGACAGGGGGGGGTGAGCAGTTCTTC
TRBJ2-1 | TRBD1 | . | TRBV3-1 | CASSRQPRQGAGNEQFF | TGTGCCAGCAGCCGACAACCACGACAGGGGGCTGGTAATGAGCAGTTCTTC
TRBJ2-7 | . | many | TRBV7-2 | CASSLVWFQRVGKPYEQYF | TGTGCCAGCAGCTTAGTTTGGTTTCAGCGGGTGGGCAAACCGTACGAGCAGTACTTC
TRBJ2-5 | . | few | TRBV27 | CASSFGLDQETQYF | TGTGCCAGCAGTTTCGGGCTTGACCAAGAGACCCAGTACTTC
TRBJ2-2 | TRBD2 | few | TRBV27 | CASRTTGGTGELFF | TGTGCCAGCAGAACGACGGGAGGCACCGGGGAGCTGTTTTTT
TRBJ1-5 | . | . | TRBV20-1 | CSARGGGFDSQPQHF | TGCAGTGCTAGAGGAGGGGGTTTTGATAGTCAGCCCCAGCATTTT
TRBJ2-5 | TRBD2 | many | TRBV11-2 | CASSLWGGETQYF | TGTGCCAGCAGCTTATGGGGGGGGGAGACCCAGTACTTC
TRBJ1-2 | . | . | TRBV6-1 | CASSKIPEGIGYTF | TGTGCCAGCAGCAAAATACCCGAGGGGATCGGCTACACCTTC
TRBJ2-1 | TRBD2 | . | TRBV7-6 | CASRLAGGNYNEQFF | TGTGCCAGCCGGCTAGCGGGGGGAAACTACAATGAGCAGTTCTTC
TRBJ1-6 | TRBD1 | few | TRBV28 | CASRDRGNSPLHF | TGTGCCAGCAGGGACAGGGGAAATTCACCCCTCCACTTT
TRBJ2-7 | . | . | TRBV27 | CASSDSDYEQYF | TGTGCCAGCAGTGATTCGGACTACGAGCAGTACTTC
TRBJ1-5 | . | . | TRBV6-1 | CASREGGMSNQPQHF | TGTGCCAGCAGGGAAGGGGGGATGAGCAATCAGCCCCAGCATTTT
TRBJ2-7 | TRBD2 | few | TRBV2 | CASIDGPGGSYEQYF | TGTGCCAGCATCGATGGGCCCGGGGGGTCCTACGAGCAGTACTTC
TRBJ1-1 | TRBD1 | few | TRBV27 | CASRPMDRVDEAFF | TGTGCCAGCCGCCCGATGGACAGGGTGGACGAAGCTTTCTTT
TRBJ2-1 | . | . | TRBV7-9 | CASSSPGRGGPNEQFF | TGTGCCAGCAGCTCACCTGGTAGGGGGGGCCCCAATGAGCAGTTCTTC
TRBJ1-5 | TRBD1 | . | TRBV20-1 | CSATKTGFGNQPQHF | TGCAGTGCTACCAAGACAGGGTTTGGCAATCAGCCCCAGCATTTT
TRBJ1-3 | . | once | TRBV12-3/TRBV12-4 | CASSLGTIYF | TGTGCCAGCAGTTTAGGCACCATATATTTT
TRBJ1-1 | . | . | TRBV20-1 | CSASERGIKNTEAFF | TGCAGTGCTAGTGAAAGAGGAATAAAGAACACTGAAGCTTTCTTT
TRBJ2-7 | . | few | TRBV4-3 | CASSQEDNSGHGQYF | TGCGCCAGCAGCCAAGAGGACAACTCGGGTCATGGGCAGTACTTC
TRBJ1-5 | . | few | TRBV28 | CASSLLAGNQPQHF | TGTGCCAGCAGTTTATTGGCAGGTAATCAGCCCCAGCATTTT
TRBJ1-2 | . | . | TRBV18 | CASSPSRDGYTF | TGTGCCAGCTCACCGAGCAGGGATGGCTACACCTTC
TRBJ2-7 | . | few | TRBV27 | CASSPGSQGSYEQYF | TGTGCCAGCAGCCCAGGAAGTCAGGGGTCCTACGAGCAGTACTTC
TRBJ2-5 | . | . | TRBV2 | CASKDPPLVETQYF | TGTGCCAGCAAGGACCCCCCTCTTGTAGAGACCCAGTACTTC
TRBJ2-2 | . | . | TRBV3-1 | CASSPPLQGTLPASTLNTGELFF | TGTGCCAGCAGCCCTCCTCTCCAGGGGACCCTACCGGCATCCACCTTAAACACCGGGGAGCTGTTTTTT
TRBJ2-3 | . | . | TRBV4-1 | CASSQLPGNTDTQYF | TGCGCCAGCAGCCAATTACCCGGAAACACAGATACGCAGTATTTT
TRBJ1-4 | TRBD1 | . | TRBV7-4 | CASSPWDRPSGNEKLFF | TGTGCCAGCAGCCCCTGGGACAGGCCGTCGGGAAATGAAAAACTGTTTTTT
TRBJ2-3 | . | many | TRBV7-6 | CASSLGRGRTDTQYF | TGTGCTAGCAGCTTAGGGCGGGGGCGTACAGATACGCAGTATTTT
TRBJ1-4 | . | . | TRBV2 | CASSGIGPLFF | TGTGCCAGCAGTGGCATCGGACCTCTGTTTTTT
TRBJ2-3 | . | few | TRBV20-1 | CSARPRKYGSTDTQYF | TGCAGTGCTAGACCACGAAAGTACGGTAGCACAGATACGCAGTATTTT
TRBJ2-2 | TRBD1 | . | TRBV12-3/TRBV12-4 | CASSLYGTGGTGELF | TGTGCCAGCAGTTTATACGGGACAGGGGGTACCGGGGAGCTGTTT
TRBJ2-3 | TRBD1 | . | TRBV11-3 | CASSLRQGAHSTDTQYF | TGTGCCAGCAGCTTACGTCAGGGGGCACATAGCACAGATACGCAGTATTTT
TRBJ2-6 | . | many | TRBV14 | CASSQGSYSGANVLTF | TGTGCCAGCAGCCAAGGGAGCTACTCTGGGGCCAACGTCCTGACTTTC
TRBJ2-2 | . | . | TRBV7-2 | CASSSGLDGELFF | TGTGCCAGCAGCTCCGGACTGGACGGGGAGCTGTTTTTT
TRBJ1-4 | TRBD1 | few | TRBV7-9 | CATIDRGPANEKLFF | TGTGCCACAATAGACAGGGGTCCGGCTAATGAAAAACTGTTTTTT
TRBJ2-1 | . | . | TRBV27 | CASGTPPSATYNEQFF | TGTGCCAGCGGAACCCCCCCTTCGGCGACCTACAATGAGCAGTTCTTC